This entry lists 20 T cell receptor beta chains sequenced from one sample in a study of healthy donors' naive CD4 and CD8 T cells. TCR libraries were built from approximately 0.55 ug of total RNA by linear amplification. MiXCR, applied by TCRdb to the reads, yields one record per CDR3 protein. The table lists 150,000 to 200,000 distinct CDR3 sequences, 65% to 75% of them singletons, with less than 2.5% in the top ten. The sequenced material came from naive CD4+ and CD8+ T cells sorted from blood, pooled from several donors. The receptors were sampled from a pool of human donors in good health; the sample pools cells from several healthy donors.

J is TRBJ2-7 and V is TRBV11-2, with D unresolved. Germline V gene lookup returns CDR1 SGHAT and CDR2 FQNNGV. Trimming removed 3 bases at V and 7 bases at J, with 7 bases between. The CDR3 is made up of 11 amino acids. CDR3 nucleotides: TGTGCCAGCAGCTTGCCGAGGGAGCAGTACTTC. Translated: CASSLPREQYF. The full variable domain, with the rest looked up from reference TRBV11-2 and TRBJ2-7, is EAGVAQSPRYKIIEKRQSVAFWCNPISGHATLYWYQQILGQGPKLLIQFQNNGVVDDSQLPKDRFSAERLKGVDSTLKIQPAKLEDSAVYLCASSLPREQYFGPGTRLTVT.

This chain uses TRBV29-1 with TRBJ2-2, with D possibly being TRBD2 (5 bases). Trimming removed 7 bases at V and 7 bases at J, with 22 bases between. This CDR3 has 15 amino acids. Germline values: CDR1 SQVTM, CDR2 ANQGSEA. CDR3 nucleotides: TGCAGCGCCACGATTGGAGGTAGCTCCATCGGGGAGCTGTTTTTT. Residues: CSATIGGSSIGELFF.

This clonotype turned up a few times. The V call is TRBV10-3, the J call TRBJ1-2; D possibly corresponds to TRBD1 (5 bases). This CDR3 contains 14 residues. The germline CDR1 and CDR2 sequences are ENHRY and SYGVKD. Trimming took off 8 bases at V and 8 bases at J, with 21 bases between the two ends. This chain's CDR3 is CAIRDAQGTSGYTF. The CDR3 DNA sequence: TGTGCCATCCGCGATGCGCAGGGCACGTCAGGCTACACCTTC.

The sample holds a few counts of this clonotype. This chain links TRBV18 with TRBJ2-1; possible D gene TRBD2, 5 bases. V was pared by 3 bases and J by 9 bases, with 12 bases between. This CDR3 region has 13 residues. Germline-derived CDR1 and CDR2 are KGHSH and LQKENI. The CDR3 sequence: CASSPLERGEQFF. Here the CDR3 DNA reads TGTGCCAGCTCACCCCTGGAACGGGGTGAGCAGTTCTTC.

The rearrangement uses TRBV25-1 and TRBJ1-1, with D perhaps matching TRBD1 (5 bases). The CDR3 spans 14 residues. The germline V gene encodes CDR1 MGHDK and CDR2 SYGVNS. V was pared by 3 bases and J by 1 base, with 9 bases between. The CDR3 loop reads CASSDSGKNTEAFF. The CDR3 coding sequence is TGTGCCAGCAGTGATTCAGGGAAGAACACTGAAGCTTTCTTT.

This clonotype was detected once. The rearrangement links TRBV6-1 to TRBJ2-5; unclear D gene. Trimming took off 2 bases at V and 7 bases at J, with 17 bases between the two ends. This CDR3 is 15 amino acids long. Germline loops: CDR1 MNHNS, CDR2 SASEGT. The CDR3 is CASSEPRPRRGTQYF. In nucleotides, the CDR3 is TGTGCCAGCAGTGAACCCCGACCCCGCCGAGGGACCCAGTACTTC.

The chain employs TRBV29-1 and TRBJ1-1; 8 positions match TRBD1. The V segment lost 5 bases and the J segment 5 bases; nucleotides outside the gene matches: 4. This CDR3 region has 12 residues. Looked up from germline, CDR1 is SQVTM and CDR2 is ANQGSEA. The DNA for the CDR3 is TGCAGCGTTAACAGGGGGAGGACTGAAGCTTTCTTT. It translates to CSVNRGRTEAFF.

The V call is TRBV10-3, the J call TRBJ2-3, with D perhaps TRBD1 (5 bases). Germline loops: CDR1 ENHRY, CDR2 SYGVKD. The V end was cut by 2 bases, the J end by 6 bases, with 9 bases between. This CDR3 spans 13 amino acids. For the CDR3, the DNA is TGTGCCATCAGTGAGAGCCAGGGCGATACGCAGTATTTT. Translation: CAISESQGDTQYF.

The chain is built from TRBV13 and TRBJ2-7; no clear D. The V end was cut by 3 bases, the J end by 2 bases, with 11 bases between. Germline V gene sequence: CDR1 PRHDT, CDR2 FYEKMQ (reference sequence). This CDR3 has 14 residues. The CDR3 loop reads CASSLEFGAYEQYF. CDR3 DNA sequence: TGTGCCAGCAGCTTGGAGTTTGGGGCCTACGAGCAGTACTTC.

The rearrangement links TRBV19 to TRBJ1-1; D is unclear. Germline V gene sequence: CDR1 LNHDA, CDR2 SQIVND (reference sequence). V lost 3 bases, J lost 1 base, and 9 bases lay in between. The CDR3 contains 14 residues. The CDR3 reads CASSIVSRNTEAFF. In DNA, the CDR3 is TGTGCCAGTAGTATTGTTTCGAGGAACACTGAAGCTTTCTTT.

This clonotype was detected once. The chain uses TRBV19 and TRBJ1-1; maybe TRBD1 (5 bases). Germline V gene lookup returns CDR1 LNHDA and CDR2 SQIVND (reference sequence). The CDR3 has 13 residues. The germline V and J ends were trimmed by 7 bases and 8 bases, with 17 bases remaining between them. CDR3 in amino acids: CASIGAGAAEAFF. DNA of the CDR3: TGTGCCAGTATAGGGGCCGGGGCAGCCGAAGCTTTCTTT. The full variable domain, rest sourced from reference TRBV19 and TRBJ1-1, is DGGITQSPKYLFRKEGQNVTLSCEQNLNHDAMYWYRQDPGQGLRLIYYSQIVNDFQKGDIAEGYSVSREKKESFPLTVTSAQKNPTAFYLCASIGAGAAEAFFGQGTRLTVV.

The chain links TRBV29-1 to TRBJ1-2, with TRBD1 as a possible D gene (5 bases). V was cut by 6 bases and J by 4 bases, with 9 bases left in between. The CDR3 has 11 amino acids. Germline-derived CDR1 and CDR2 are SQVTM and ANQGSEA. The CDR3 here is CSVRDVYGYTF. CDR3 in DNA: TGCAGCGTCAGGGACGTCTATGGCTACACCTTC.

In this sample, this clonotype turned up once. The chain employs TRBV27 and TRBJ2-1, with 7 bases lining up with TRBD2. The CDR3 has 14 residues. CDR1 is MNHEY and CDR2 is SMNVEV in the germline V gene (reference sequence). The J segment lost 10 bases and the V segment lost 4 bases, leaving 10 bases of the junction unmatched. The CDR3 DNA reads as TGTGCCAGCAGTTCGACTAGCCGCCTGAGGGAGCAGTTCTTC. Encoded protein: CASSSTSRLREQFF.

This clonotype was counted a single time. The chain uses TRBV6-2 or TRBV6-3 and TRBJ1-2, with a possible D match to TRBD1 (5 bases). In germline, CDR1 is MNHEY, CDR2 SVGEGT. Between the trimmed V and J ends, which lost 7 bases and 8 bases, there was a span of 17 bases. The CDR3 consists of 13 residues. CDR3 DNA sequence: TGTGCCAGCACCCTGGGACCGACCGGGGGCTACACCTTC. Its protein is CASTLGPTGGYTF.

This sequence joins TRBV6-5 and TRBJ2-1; D gene ambiguous. Between the trimmed V and J ends, which lost 0 bases and 7 bases, there was a span of 16 bases. CDR1 is MNHEY, CDR2 SVGAGI, per germline. This CDR3 has 16 residues. The CDR3 loop is CASSYSATTKRNEQFF. As DNA, the CDR3 is TGTGCCAGCAGTTACTCGGCGACCACAAAAAGGAATGAGCAGTTCTTC.

The CDR3 DNA reads as TGTGCCAGCAGTGACCAACGCGGGGCCGGGGAGCTGTTTTTT. It yields the protein CASSDQRGAGELFF. The gene calls are TRBV6-1 and TRBJ2-2; possibly TRBD2 for D (6 bases). Trimming shortened V by 3 bases and J by 6 bases, and 11 bases separated the two germline ends. CDR3 length: 14 residues. Germline CDR1 MNHNS, CDR2 SASEGT.

The CDR3 DNA reads TGTGCCAGTAGCAAACGGCGGGAGGCAGAGACCCAGTACTTC. It is translated as CASSKRREAETQYF. The rearrangement joins TRBV19 to TRBJ2-5; TRBD2 agrees at 8 bases. The CDR3 is made up of 14 amino acids. Per the germline V gene, CDR1 is LNHDA and CDR2 is SQIVND (reference sequence). V was pared by 6 bases and J by 4 bases, with 7 bases of the junction left unmatched. The complete variable domain, with remaining parts taken from reference TRBV19 and TRBJ2-5, reads DGGITQSPKYLFRKEGQNVTLSCEQNLNHDAMYWYRQDPGQGLRLIYYSQIVNDFQKGDIAEGYSVSREKKESFPLTVTSAQKNPTAFYLCASSKRREAETQYFGPGTRLLVL.

The genes are TRBV11-2 and TRBJ1-1; TRBD1 might be the D (6 bases). CDR1 is SGHAT and CDR2 is FQNNGV in the germline V gene. V lost 5 bases and J lost 0, with 13 bases in between. The CDR3 has 15 residues. This CDR3 is CASSQAGAVNTEAFF. CDR3 DNA sequence: TGTGCCAGCAGCCAAGCAGGGGCGGTGAACACTGAAGCTTTCTTT.

CDR3 loop: CASSSVALAGAYNEQFF. The CDR3 coding sequence is TGCGCCAGCAGCTCCGTAGCTTTAGCGGGGGCGTACAATGAGCAGTTCTTC. The chain carries TRBV5-1 and TRBJ2-1; 9 nucleotides match TRBD2. The CDR3 runs to 17 residues. Trimming took 3 bases from V and 4 from J; bases not matched to a gene: 11. Germline loops: CDR1 SGHRS, CDR2 YFSETQ.

This chain links TRBV14 with TRBJ1-1, with D possibly TRBD1 on 5 matching bases. The germline V gene encodes CDR1 SGHDN and CDR2 FVKESK. The CDR3 sequence is 15 residues long. Trimming cost V 4 bases and J 1 base, with 13 bases left between them. The CDR3 region has the DNA TGTGCCAGCAGCCTACCGAAGGGGAGGAACACTGAAGCTTTCTTT. Translation: CASSLPKGRNTEAFF.